This T cell receptor beta chain was captured by sequencing in a study of CD8+ T cells in alopecia areata. Overall study context: Among treated patients, oral tofacitinib was administered at 5 to 10 mg twice daily. Severity of treated patients was scored by affected scalp percentage. Study observations and caveats: The study found higher clonality in lesional than normal scalp, especially in alopecia totalis/universalis.

The authors extracted RNA and reverse transcribed it into cDNA as the sequencing template. Profiling relied on immunoSEQ multiplex PCR, and the TCRdb table lists in-frame clones only, not all of them. This table has fewer than 200,000 clones, roughly 60% appearing once. Noted treatment: oral pan-JAK inhibitor, 5-10 mg twice daily. The researchers isolated CD4+ and CD8+ T cells from PBMCs by sorting. V dropped 2 bases and J dropped 1 base, with 12 bases sitting between them. Looked up from germline, CDR1 is SGHDT and CDR2 is YYEEEE. There are 15 residues in the CDR3. This clone was observed a few times. What it binds is not known.

The chain has TRBV5-6 and TRBJ1-1; no clear D. The starting material was CD4+ T cells sorted from blood, obtained at week 24, from a patient treated with tofacitinib. The source of this sequence is a human donor with alopecia areata. CDR3 loop: CASSFRRARNTEAFF. The CDR3 nucleotides are TGTGCCAGCAGCTTTAGGAGGGCCCGGAACACTGAAGCTTTCTTT.